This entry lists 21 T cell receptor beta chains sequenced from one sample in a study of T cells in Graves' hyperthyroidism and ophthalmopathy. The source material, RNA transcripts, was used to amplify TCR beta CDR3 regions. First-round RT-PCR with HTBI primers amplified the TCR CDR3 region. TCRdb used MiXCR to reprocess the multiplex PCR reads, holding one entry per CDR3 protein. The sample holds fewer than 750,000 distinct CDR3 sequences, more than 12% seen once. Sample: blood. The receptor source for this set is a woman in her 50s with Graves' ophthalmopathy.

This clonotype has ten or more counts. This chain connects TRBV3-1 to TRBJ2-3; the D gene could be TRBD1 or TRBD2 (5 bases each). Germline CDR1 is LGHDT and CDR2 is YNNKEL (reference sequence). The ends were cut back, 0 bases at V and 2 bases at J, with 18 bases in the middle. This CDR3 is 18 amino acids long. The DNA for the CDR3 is TGTGCCAGCAGCCAAGAGACTTGGGGGACCCCGAACACAGATACGCAGTATTTT. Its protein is CASSQETWGTPNTDTQYF.

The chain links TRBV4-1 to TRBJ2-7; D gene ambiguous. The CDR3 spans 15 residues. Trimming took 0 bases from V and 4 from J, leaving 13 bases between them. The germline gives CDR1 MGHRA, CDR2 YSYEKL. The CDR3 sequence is CASSQESTARYEQYF. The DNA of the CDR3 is TGCGCCAGCAGCCAAGAATCTACAGCGAGGTACGAGCAGTACTTC.

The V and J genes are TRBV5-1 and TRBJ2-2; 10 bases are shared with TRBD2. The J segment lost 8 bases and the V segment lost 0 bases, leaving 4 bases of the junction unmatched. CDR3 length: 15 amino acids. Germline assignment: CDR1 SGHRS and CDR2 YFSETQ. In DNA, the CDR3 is TGCGCCAGCAGCTTGGAACTAGCGGGGACTGGGGAGCTGTTTTTT. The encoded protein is CASSLELAGTGELFF.

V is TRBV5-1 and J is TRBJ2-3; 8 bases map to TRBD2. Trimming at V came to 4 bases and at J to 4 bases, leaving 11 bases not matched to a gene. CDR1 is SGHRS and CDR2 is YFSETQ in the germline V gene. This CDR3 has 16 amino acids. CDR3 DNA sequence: TGCGCCAGCAGCCCGGCCGGAGCGGGAGTTTCAGATACGCAGTATTTT. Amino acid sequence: CASSPAGAGVSDTQYF.

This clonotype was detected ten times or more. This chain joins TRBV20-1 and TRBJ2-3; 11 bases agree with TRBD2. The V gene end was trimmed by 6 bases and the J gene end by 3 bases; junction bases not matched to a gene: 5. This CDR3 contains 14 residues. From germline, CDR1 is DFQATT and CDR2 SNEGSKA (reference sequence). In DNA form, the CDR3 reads TGCAGTGCCCCCCGGACTAGCGGGACAGATACGCAGTATTTT. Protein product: CSAPRTSGTDTQYF.

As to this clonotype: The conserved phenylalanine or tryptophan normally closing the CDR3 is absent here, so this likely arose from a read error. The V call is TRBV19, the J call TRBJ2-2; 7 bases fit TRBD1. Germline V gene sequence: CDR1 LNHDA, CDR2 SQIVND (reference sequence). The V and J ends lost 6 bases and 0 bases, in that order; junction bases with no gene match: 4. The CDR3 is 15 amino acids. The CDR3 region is CASRPGTANTGELFL. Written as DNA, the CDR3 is TGTGCCAGTAGACCCGGGACAGCGAACACCGGGGAGCTGTTTCTT.

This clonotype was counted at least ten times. CDR3: CASSQPISRNTGELFF. The CDR3 coding sequence is TGTGCCAGCAGCCAGCCCATTTCCCGGAACACCGGGGAGCTGTTTTTT. The rearrangement links TRBV3-1 to TRBJ2-2; the D is unclear. Trimming took 3 bases from V and 1 from J, leaving 12 bases between them. Looked up from germline, CDR1 is LGHDT and CDR2 is YNNKEL (reference sequence). This CDR3 contains 16 residues.

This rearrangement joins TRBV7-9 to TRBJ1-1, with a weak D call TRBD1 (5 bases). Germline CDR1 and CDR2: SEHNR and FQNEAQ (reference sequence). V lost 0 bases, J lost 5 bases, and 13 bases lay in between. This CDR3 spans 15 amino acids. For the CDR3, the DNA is TGTGCCAGCAGCTTAGCCCAGGGAAGAAGGACTGAAGCTTTCTTT. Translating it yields CASSLAQGRRTEAFF.

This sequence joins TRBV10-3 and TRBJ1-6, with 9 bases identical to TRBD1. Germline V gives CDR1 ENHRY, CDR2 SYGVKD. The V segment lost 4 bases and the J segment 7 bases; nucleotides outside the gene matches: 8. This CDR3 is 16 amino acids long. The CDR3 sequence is CAISAGTGSQNSPLHF. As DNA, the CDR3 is TGTGCCATCAGTGCTGGGACAGGGTCGCAAAATTCACCCCTCCACTTT.

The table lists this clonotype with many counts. The CDR3 DNA sequence: TGTGCCAGCAGTTACTCTTCGCAGGGCCTCAGAGACCATACCGGGGAGCTGTTTTTT. Translation: CASSYSSQGLRDHTGELFF. V usage is TRBV6-2 or TRBV6-3 and J usage is TRBJ2-2; D perhaps matches TRBD1 (5 bases). This CDR3 is 19 amino acids long. Trimming left V 0 bases short and J 5 bases short, with 22 bases between. Germline V CDR1 and CDR2: MNHEY, SVGEGT.

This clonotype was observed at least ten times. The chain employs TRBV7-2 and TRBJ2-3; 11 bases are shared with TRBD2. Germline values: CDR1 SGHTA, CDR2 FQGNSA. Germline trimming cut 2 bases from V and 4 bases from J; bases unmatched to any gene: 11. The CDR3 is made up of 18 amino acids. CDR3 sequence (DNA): TGTGCCAGCAGCTTAAGAAGCACTAGCGGGAGAGTAGCAGATACGCAGTATTTT. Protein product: CASSLRSTSGRVADTQYF.

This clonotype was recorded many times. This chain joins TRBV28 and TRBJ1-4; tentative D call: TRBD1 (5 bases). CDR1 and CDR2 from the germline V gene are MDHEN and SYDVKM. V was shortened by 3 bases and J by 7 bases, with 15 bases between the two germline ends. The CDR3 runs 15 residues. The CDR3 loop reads CASSLRGNQGEKLFF. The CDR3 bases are TGTGCCAGCAGTTTGCGGGGGAATCAAGGTGAAAAACTGTTTTTT.

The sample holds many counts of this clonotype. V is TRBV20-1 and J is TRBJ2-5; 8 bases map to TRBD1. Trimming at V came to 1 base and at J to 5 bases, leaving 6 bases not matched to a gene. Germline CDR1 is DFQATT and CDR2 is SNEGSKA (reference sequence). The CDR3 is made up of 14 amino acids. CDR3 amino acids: CSARARQGYETQYF. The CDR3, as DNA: TGCAGTGCTAGAGCTAGACAGGGGTATGAGACCCAGTACTTC.

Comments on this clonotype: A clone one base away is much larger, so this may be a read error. CDR3 residues: CASSLRVVNEQFF. The CDR3 DNA sequence: TGTGCTAGCAGCCTCCGGGTCGTCAATGAGCAGTTCTTC. This rearrangement joins TRBV7-7 to TRBJ2-1; unclear D gene. The V gene's germline CDR1 is SSHAT and CDR2 FNYEAQ (reference sequence). This CDR3 region has 13 residues.

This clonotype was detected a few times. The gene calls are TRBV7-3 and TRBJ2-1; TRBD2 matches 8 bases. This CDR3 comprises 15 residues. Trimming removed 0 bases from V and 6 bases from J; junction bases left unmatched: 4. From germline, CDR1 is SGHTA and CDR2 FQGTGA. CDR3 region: CASSLTGLGPNEQFF. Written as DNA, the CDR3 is TGTGCCAGCAGCTTAACGGGACTAGGTCCCAATGAGCAGTTCTTC.

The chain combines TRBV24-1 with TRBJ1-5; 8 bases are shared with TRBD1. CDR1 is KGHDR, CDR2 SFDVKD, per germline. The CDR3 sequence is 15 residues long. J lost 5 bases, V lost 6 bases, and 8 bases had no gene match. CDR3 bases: TGTGCCACCAGTTCTAACGGACAGGGTGATCAGCCCCAGCATTTT. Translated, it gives CATSSNGQGDQPQHF.

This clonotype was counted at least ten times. CDR3: CASSRLGVSEAFF. CDR3 bases: TGCGCCAGCAGCCGACTGGGGGTCTCTGAAGCTTTCTTT. This chain links TRBV5-1 with TRBJ1-1, with D perhaps TRBD1 (5 bases). Looked up from germline, CDR1 is SGHRS and CDR2 is YFSETQ. The CDR3 sequence is 13 residues long. Trimming cost V 4 bases and J 6 bases, with 13 bases left between them.

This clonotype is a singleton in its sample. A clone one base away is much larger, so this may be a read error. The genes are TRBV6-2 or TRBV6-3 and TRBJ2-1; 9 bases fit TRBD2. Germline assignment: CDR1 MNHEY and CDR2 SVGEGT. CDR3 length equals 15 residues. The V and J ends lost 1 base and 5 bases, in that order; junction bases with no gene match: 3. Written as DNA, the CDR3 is TGTGCCAGCAGTTACTTTAGCGGGAGCCACAATGAGCAGTTCTTC. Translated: CASSYFSGSHNEQFF.

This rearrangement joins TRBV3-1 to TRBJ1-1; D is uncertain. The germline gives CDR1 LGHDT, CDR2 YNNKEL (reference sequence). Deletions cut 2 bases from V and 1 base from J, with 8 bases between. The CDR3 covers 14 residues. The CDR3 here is CASSQLFTNTEAFF. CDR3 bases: TGTGCCAGCAGCCAACTTTTCACGAACACTGAAGCTTTCTTT.

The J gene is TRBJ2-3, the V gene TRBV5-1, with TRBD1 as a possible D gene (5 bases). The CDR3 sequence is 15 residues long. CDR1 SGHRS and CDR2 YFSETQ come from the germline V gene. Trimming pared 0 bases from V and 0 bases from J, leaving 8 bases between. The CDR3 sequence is CASSLVDRSTDTQYF. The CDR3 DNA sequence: TGCGCCAGCAGCTTGGTTGACAGAAGCACAGATACGCAGTATTTT.

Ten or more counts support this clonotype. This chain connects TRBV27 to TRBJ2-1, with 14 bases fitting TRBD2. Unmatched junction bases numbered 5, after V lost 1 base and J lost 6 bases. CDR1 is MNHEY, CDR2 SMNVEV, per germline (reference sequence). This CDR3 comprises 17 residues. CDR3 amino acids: CASSLWGLAGVVNEQFF. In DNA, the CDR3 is TGTGCCAGCAGTTTATGGGGACTAGCGGGAGTTGTCAATGAGCAGTTCTTC.